The 32 T cell receptor beta chains reported below all come from one sample, sequenced in a study of T cell responses to AZD1222 COVID-19 vaccine. Produced via immunoSEQ multiplex PCR; TCRdb's table is partial and in-frame only. The table includes about 150,000 clones, more than 85% detected once. The sequencing used peripheral blood, collected on day 0 of AZD1222 vaccination. Source of these receptors: an adult in good health.

The chain links TRBV7-9 to TRBJ1-5, with TRBD1 matching 9 bases. Germline V gene lookup returns CDR1 SEHNR and CDR2 FQNEAQ (reference sequence). The V segment lost 4 bases and the J segment 6 bases; nucleotides outside the gene matches: 7. This CDR3 has 15 residues. This chain's CDR3 is CASSSLGDRVQPQHF. CDR3 nucleotide sequence: TGTGCCAGCAGCTCCCTGGGGGACAGGGTTCAGCCCCAGCATTTT.

V is TRBV6-4 and J is TRBJ1-1; 7 bases are a match to TRBD1. CDR3 length equals 15 residues. The germline CDR1 and CDR2 sequences are MRHNA and SNTAGT. Trimming removed 6 bases from V and 3 bases from J; junction bases left unmatched: 10. The CDR3 loop is CASRVHQGEYTEAFF. The CDR3 nucleotides read TGTGCCAGCAGAGTGCATCAGGGGGAATACACTGAAGCTTTCTTT.

This chain links TRBV27 with TRBJ2-2, with D unclear. Germline lookup yields CDR1 MNHEY and CDR2 SMNVEV (reference sequence). The length of the CDR3 is 16 residues. Trimming cost V 1 base and J 0 bases, with 9 bases left between them. Here the CDR3 reads CASSLLRKTNTGELFF. The CDR3 region has the DNA TGTGCCAGCAGTTTATTAAGGAAAACGAACACCGGGGAGCTGTTTTTT.

CDR3 sequence: CASSIRRADTQYF. The CDR3 DNA sequence: TGTGCCAGTAGTATACGTAGGGCAGATACGCAGTATTTT. The rearrangement links TRBV19 to TRBJ2-3; D remains ambiguous. V lost 2 bases to trimming and J lost 4 bases, with 7 bases between them. The CDR3 covers 13 residues. Germline V CDR1 and CDR2: LNHDA, SQIVND (reference sequence).

V usage is TRBV28 and J usage is TRBJ2-7; TRBD1 agrees at 10 bases. CDR3 length equals 14 residues. V dropped 3 bases and J dropped 5; count of bases not matched to a gene: 4. The germline V gene has CDR1 MDHEN and CDR2 SYDVKM. This CDR3 reads CASSLSGTGDEQYF. In nucleotides, the CDR3 is TGTGCCAGCAGTTTGTCGGGGACAGGGGACGAGCAGTACTTC. Full variable domain (rest looked up from reference TRBV28 and TRBJ2-7): DVKVTQSSRYLVKRTGEKVFLECVQDMDHENMFWYRQDPGLGLRLIYFSYDVKMKEKGDIPEGYSVSREKKERFSLILESASTNQTSMYLCASSLSGTGDEQYFGPGTRLTVT.

V and J are TRBV7-8 and TRBJ2-1, with 7 bases that match TRBD2. Unmatched junction bases numbered 9, after V lost 5 bases and J lost 5 bases. The CDR3 runs to 15 residues. Germline V lookup: CDR1 SGHVS, CDR2 FQNEAQ. CDR3 nucleotides: TGTGCCAGCAGCCCAAACGGACTAGGTCACAATGAGCAGTTCTTC. This sequence encodes CASSPNGLGHNEQFF.

The chain employs TRBV7-3 and TRBJ2-3; D is perhaps TRBD1 (5 bases). Germline CDR1 SGHTA, CDR2 FQGTGA. The CDR3 spans 15 residues. V was cut by 4 bases and J by 0 bases, with 11 bases left in between. CDR3: CASSSRQGSTDTQYF. In DNA form, the CDR3 reads TGTGCCAGCAGCTCACGGCAGGGAAGCACAGATACGCAGTATTTT.

The chain combines TRBV5-1 with TRBJ2-1; a possible D gene is TRBD1 (5 bases). V was clipped by 5 bases and J by 1 base, with 10 bases between them. Germline lookup yields CDR1 SGHRS and CDR2 YFSETQ. The CDR3 contains 14 residues. This CDR3 reads CASRGATSYNEQFF. Written as DNA, the CDR3 is TGCGCCAGCAGAGGGGCGACGTCCTACAATGAGCAGTTCTTC. The full variable domain, rest sourced from reference TRBV5-1 and TRBJ2-1, is KAGVTQTPRYLIKTRGQQVTLSCSPISGHRSVSWYQQTPGQGLQFLFEYFSETQRNKGNFPGRFSGRQFSNSRSEMNVSTLELGDSALYLCASRGATSYNEQFFGPGTRLTVL.

The V call is TRBV20-1, the J call TRBJ1-1; D remains unclear. This CDR3 spans 12 amino acids. Germline CDR1 and CDR2: DFQATT and SNEGSKA (reference sequence). With 3 bases removed from V and 4 bases from J, the gap between germline ends came to 9 bases. The CDR3 region is CSASKGPTEAFF. CDR3 nucleotides: TGCAGTGCTAGTAAGGGCCCCACTGAAGCTTTCTTT.

The chain links TRBV19 to TRBJ2-3, with no clear D. V lost 7 bases and J lost 0, with 8 bases in between. In germline, CDR1 is LNHDA, CDR2 SQIVND (reference sequence). This CDR3 comprises 13 residues. The CDR3 region has the DNA TGTGCCAGTAAGCCCCGAAGCACAGATACGCAGTATTTT. Translation: CASKPRSTDTQYF.

This clone was detected only once. The chain carries TRBV27 and TRBJ1-1; perhaps TRBD1 as D (5 bases). V lost 5 bases and J 3 bases, leaving 19 bases between the germline ends. This CDR3 has 16 amino acids. Looked up from germline, CDR1 is MNHEY and CDR2 is SMNVEV (reference sequence). The CDR3 protein is CASSRPGRGSDTEAFF. The CDR3 DNA follows: TGTGCCAGCAGTCGCCCGGGACGTGGGTCGGACACTGAAGCTTTCTTT.

J is TRBJ2-7 and V is TRBV11-2; tentatively, D is TRBD1 (5 bases). The CDR3 spans 15 residues. CDR1 is SGHAT and CDR2 is FQNNGV in the germline V gene. Trimming cost V 5 bases and J 3 bases, with 17 bases left between them. In DNA form, the CDR3 reads TGTGCCAGCAGCCGACAGTCTGTTGGTGGCTACGAGCAGTACTTC. Translated: CASSRQSVGGYEQYF.

This clone was found once. The DNA is left out, because the CDR3 cannot be placed on it with certainty; the CDR3 is given as TCRdb lists it. This rearrangement joins TRBV2 to TRBJ1-3; the table's D call, TRBD1, was not checked against the DNA. The CDR3 is 15 residues long, counting both termini. CDR1 is SNHLY and CDR2 is FYNNEI in the germline V gene. CDR3 sequence reads: CASSSSDRVGNTIYF.

This clone appeared a single time. The chain combines TRBV27 with TRBJ2-7; D uncertain. The CDR3 sequence is 14 residues long. CDR1 and CDR2 from the germline V gene are MNHEY and SMNVEV (reference sequence). Trimming left V 4 bases short and J 2 bases short, with 12 bases between. CDR3 coding DNA: TGTGCCAGCAGTTCCCCCGACAAGACCTACGAGCAGTACTTC. Translation: CASSSPDKTYEQYF.

The chain joins TRBV5-5 to TRBJ1-2; D is possibly TRBD1 (5 bases). Germline assignment: CDR1 SGHKS and CDR2 YYEKEE (reference sequence). The CDR3 totals 13 residues. V lost 3 bases, J lost 3 bases, and 9 bases lay in between. The chain's CDR3 is CASSSGTDYGYTF. CDR3 DNA sequence: TGTGCCAGCAGCTCCGGGACGGACTATGGCTACACCTTC.

The chain couples TRBV11-2 to TRBJ1-2; TRBD1 aligns across 7 bases. Germline values: CDR1 SGHAT, CDR2 FQNNGV. The CDR3 loop spans 15 amino acids. V trimming: 6 bases; J trimming: 7 bases; junction bases outside the gene matches: 14. CDR3 sequence reads: CASRPTGSPGSGYTF. The CDR3 nucleotides are TGTGCCAGCAGGCCGACAGGGTCGCCGGGGAGTGGCTACACCTTC.

This clone was picked up one time. This rearrangement joins TRBV18 to TRBJ2-7; maybe TRBD1 (7 bases). With 2 bases removed from V and 2 bases from J, the gap between germline ends came to 22 bases. CDR1 and CDR2 (germline): KGHSH, LQKENI. This CDR3 spans 18 amino acids. For the CDR3, the DNA is TGTGCCAGCTCACCATCCGAGGGCGGGACAGTCAGTACCTACGAGCAGTACTTC. Its protein is CASSPSEGGTVSTYEQYF.

V is TRBV5-1 and J is TRBJ1-6, with TRBD1 matching 7 bases. This CDR3 has 14 residues. The germline V gene encodes CDR1 SGHRS and CDR2 YFSETQ. J lost 6 bases, V lost 6 bases, and 6 bases had no gene match. The CDR3 protein is CASTRDSSNSPLHF. CDR3 in DNA: TGCGCCAGCACCAGGGACAGTTCTAATTCACCCCTCCACTTT.

This sequence joins TRBV9 and TRBJ2-5; D uncertain. The length of the CDR3 is 14 residues. Between the trimmed V and J ends, which lost 4 bases and 1 base, there was a span of 11 bases. Germline CDR1 and CDR2: SGDLS and YYNGEE. DNA for the CDR3: TGTGCCAGCAGCTTAGCACAAGCCCAAGAGACCCAGTACTTC. It is translated as CASSLAQAQETQYF.

This clone was recorded once. The V and J genes are TRBV18 and TRBJ1-1; D gene uncertain. CDR3 size: 13 residues. CDR1 and CDR2 (germline): KGHSH, LQKENI. V lost 1 base, J lost 7 bases, and 10 bases lay in between. The CDR3 protein is CASSPLSGSEAFF. The CDR3 bases are TGTGCCAGCTCACCACTGAGTGGCAGTGAAGCTTTCTTT.

The rearrangement links TRBV4-1 to TRBJ2-1; D is unclear. The V and J ends lost 0 bases and 5 bases respectively, with 8 bases between them. CDR3 length: 14 residues. CDR1 is MGHRA, CDR2 YSYEKL, per germline. The CDR3 nucleotides read TGCGCCAGCAGCCAAGACGGCCCAGACAATGAGCAGTTCTTC. As protein: CASSQDGPDNEQFF.

The gene calls are TRBV12-3 or TRBV12-4 and TRBJ2-7; no clear D gene. Trimming cost V 6 bases and J 4 bases, with 10 bases left between them. The CDR3 loop spans 12 amino acids. CDR3 in amino acids: CASSQVGYEQYF. The DNA of the CDR3 is TGTGCCAGCAGCCAGGTTGGGTACGAGCAGTACTTC.

The CDR3 reads CASSEETGEADTEAFF. The CDR3 DNA follows: TGTGCCAGCAGCGAAGAAACAGGGGAAGCGGACACTGAAGCTTTCTTT. The chain has TRBV7-8 and TRBJ1-1; 7 bases match TRBD1. The germline V gene encodes CDR1 SGHVS and CDR2 FQNEAQ. The CDR3 has 16 residues. V trimming: 5 bases; J trimming: 3 bases; junction bases outside the gene matches: 12.

The gene calls are TRBV5-1 and TRBJ1-1, with 8 bases aligning to TRBD1. From germline, CDR1 is SGHRS and CDR2 YFSETQ. V lost 0 bases, J lost 0 bases, and 4 bases stayed unmatched. The CDR3 is 16 amino acids. The CDR3 nucleotides are TGCGCCAGCAGCTTGGGTGCAGGGGGCCTGAACACTGAAGCTTTCTTT. Encoded protein: CASSLGAGGLNTEAFF. The entire variable domain, with the rest obtained from reference TRBV5-1 and TRBJ1-1, is as follows: KAGVTQTPRYLIKTRGQQVTLSCSPISGHRSVSWYQQTPGQGLQFLFEYFSETQRNKGNFPGRFSGRQFSNSRSEMNVSTLELGDSALYLCASSLGAGGLNTEAFFGQGTRLTVV.

This clone has more than one count but fewer than ten. This chain connects TRBV18 to TRBJ1-5; 9 nucleotides align to TRBD1. Germline trimming cut 1 base from V and 0 bases from J; bases unmatched to any gene: 13. Germline CDR1 KGHSH, CDR2 LQKENI. This CDR3 has 20 amino acids. CDR3 protein: CASSPRVMVDRGYSNQPQHF. The CDR3 coding sequence is TGTGCCAGCTCACCACGGGTGATGGTAGACAGGGGGTATAGCAATCAGCCCCAGCATTTT. The entire variable domain, with the rest obtained from reference TRBV18 and TRBJ1-5, is as follows: NAGVMQNPRHLVRRRGQEARLRCSPMKGHSHVYWYRQLPEEGLKFMVYLQKENIIDESGMPKERFSAEFPKEGPSILRIQQVVRGDSAAYFCASSPRVMVDRGYSNQPQHFGDGTRLSIL.

The chain has TRBV11-2 and TRBJ1-1; 7 bases align to TRBD1. Germline assignment: CDR1 SGHAT and CDR2 FQNNGV. The V gene end was trimmed by 3 bases and the J gene end by 3 bases; junction bases not matched to a gene: 4. The CDR3 runs to 14 residues. CDR3 DNA: TGTGCCAGCAGCTTCGCCAGGGGGTACACTGAAGCTTTCTTT. Its translation is CASSFARGYTEAFF.

This chain connects TRBV12-5 to TRBJ1-2; a weak D match, TRBD1 (6 bases). The germline gives CDR1 LGHNT, CDR2 FRNRAP. The CDR3 loop spans 14 amino acids. This CDR3 reads CVHKRGNTGYGYTF. CDR3 coding DNA: TGTGTCCATAAGAGGGGGAACACGGGCTATGGCTACACCTTC.

This chain uses TRBV5-8 with TRBJ2-1, with D hard to call. This CDR3 is 13 amino acids long. In germline, CDR1 is SGHTS, CDR2 YDEGEE. V lost 7 bases and J lost 0, with 8 bases in between. Written as DNA, the CDR3 is TGTGCCAGCGACAAGGGCTCCTACAATGAGCAGTTCTTC. Its protein product is CASDKGSYNEQFF.

The chain recombines TRBV19 with TRBJ2-3; no clear D. Germline CDR1 is LNHDA and CDR2 is SQIVND (reference sequence). CDR3 length equals 15 residues. V lost 1 base and J lost 1, with 9 bases in between. The CDR3 DNA sequence: TGTGCCAGTAGTATAGTGGGCGCCGGCACAGATACGCAGTATTTT. It translates to CASSIVGAGTDTQYF.

V is TRBV11-2 and J is TRBJ1-6; D may be TRBD1 (5 bases). The CDR3 has 17 amino acids. Trimming took off 1 base at V and 11 bases at J, with 21 bases between the two ends. Per the germline V gene, CDR1 is SGHAT and CDR2 is FQNNGV. The CDR3, as DNA: TGTGCCAGCAGCTTAGCCCCCCGGGGAGGGAGGGGACCACCCCTCCACTTT. Translating it yields CASSLAPRGGRGPPLHF.

J is TRBJ2-7 and V is TRBV7-7; 10 bases line up with TRBD1. J gave up 9 bases and V 5 bases, and 10 bases lay outside the gene matches. The CDR3 runs to 14 residues. Per the germline V gene, CDR1 is SSHAT and CDR2 is FNYEAQ (reference sequence). This chain's CDR3 is CASSPGQGEIRQYF. CDR3 DNA: TGTGCCAGCAGCCCCGGACAGGGGGAGATTAGGCAGTACTTC.

The chain has TRBV5-1 and TRBJ2-3; 8 bases agree with TRBD1. Trimming removed 4 bases from V and 6 bases from J; junction bases left unmatched: 7. Germline CDR1 and CDR2: SGHRS and YFSETQ. CDR3 size: 14 residues. CDR3 region: CASSHGQGTDTQYF. CDR3 sequence (DNA): TGCGCCAGCAGCCACGGACAGGGAACGGATACGCAGTATTTT.